This T cell receptor (beta chain) was identified during a study of cytomegalovirus exposure and HLA in healthy donors. From the 120-subject validation cohort, which was separate from the approximately 720-subject first cohort, the donors were drawn. For this clone: Its antigen is not identified.

Study-wide results and limits: The dataset shows that most TCR sequences were rare, while some public TCRs occurred in many donors. The classifier, whose performance was assessed in both the original and validation cohorts, reportedly diagnosed cytomegalovirus status with high specificity and sensitivity. Overall, 164 TCR beta chains were annotated as cytomegalovirus-associated.

TCRdb's copy holds only in-frame clones and misses some; the assay was immunoSEQ multiplex PCR. Of a few hundred thousand clones in the sample, about nine tenths were seen once. The clonotype comes from a young woman in good health and CMV-seronegative. The sample consisted of PBMCs.

The CDR3 loop reads CASRRGLAGTYYAGANVLTF. In DNA form, the CDR3 reads TGTGCCAGCAGGCGGGGACTAGCGGGGACTTATTATGCTGGGGCCAACGTCCTGACTTTC. The V call is TRBV27, the J call TRBJ2-6, with 13 bases fitting TRBD2. CDR3 length: 20 residues. Germline CDR1 and CDR2: MNHEY and SMNVEV (reference sequence). The trim removed 6 bases at V and 2 bases at J, leaving 13 bases unmatched.